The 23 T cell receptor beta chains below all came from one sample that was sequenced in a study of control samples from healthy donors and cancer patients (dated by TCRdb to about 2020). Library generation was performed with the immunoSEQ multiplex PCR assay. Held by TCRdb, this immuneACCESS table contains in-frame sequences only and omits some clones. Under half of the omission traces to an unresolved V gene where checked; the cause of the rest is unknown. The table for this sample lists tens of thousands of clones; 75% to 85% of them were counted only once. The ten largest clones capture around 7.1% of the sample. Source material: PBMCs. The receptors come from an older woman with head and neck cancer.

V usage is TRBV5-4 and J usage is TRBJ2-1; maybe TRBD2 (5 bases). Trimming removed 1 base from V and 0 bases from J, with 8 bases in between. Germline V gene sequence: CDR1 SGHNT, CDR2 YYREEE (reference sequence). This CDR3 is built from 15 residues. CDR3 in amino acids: CASSLSGSSYNEQFF. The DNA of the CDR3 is TGTGCCAGCAGCTTGAGTGGGAGCTCCTACAATGAGCAGTTCTTC. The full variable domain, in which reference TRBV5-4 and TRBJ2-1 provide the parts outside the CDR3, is ETGVTQSPTHLIKTRGQQVTLRCSSQSGHNTVSWYQQALGQGPQFIFQYYREEENGRGNFPPRFSGLQFPNYSSELNVNALELDDSALYLCASSLSGSSYNEQFFGPGTRLTVL.

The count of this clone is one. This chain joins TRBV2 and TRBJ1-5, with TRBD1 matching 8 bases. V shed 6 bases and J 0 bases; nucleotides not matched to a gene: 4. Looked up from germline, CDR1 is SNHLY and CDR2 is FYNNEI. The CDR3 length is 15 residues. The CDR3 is CASSADRGSNQPQHF. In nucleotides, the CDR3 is TGTGCCAGCAGCGCCGACAGGGGTAGCAATCAGCCCCAGCATTTT.

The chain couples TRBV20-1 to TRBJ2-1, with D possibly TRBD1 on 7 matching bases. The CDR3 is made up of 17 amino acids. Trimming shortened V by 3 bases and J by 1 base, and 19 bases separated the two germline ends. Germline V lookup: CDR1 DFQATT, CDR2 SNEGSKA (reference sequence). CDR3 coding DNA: TGCAGTGCTAGTGGGACAGTAATAGGAGGGTCCTACAATGAGCAGTTCTTC. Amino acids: CSASGTVIGGSYNEQFF.

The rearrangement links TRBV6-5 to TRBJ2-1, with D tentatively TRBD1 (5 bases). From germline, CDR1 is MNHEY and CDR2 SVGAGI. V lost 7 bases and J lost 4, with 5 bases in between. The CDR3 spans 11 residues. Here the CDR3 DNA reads TGTGCCAGCACAGGGTACAATGAGCAGTTCTTC. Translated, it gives CASTGYNEQFF.

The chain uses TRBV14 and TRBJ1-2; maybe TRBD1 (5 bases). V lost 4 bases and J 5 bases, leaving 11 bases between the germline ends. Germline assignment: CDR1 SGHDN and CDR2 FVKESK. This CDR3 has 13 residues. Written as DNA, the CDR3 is TGTGCCAGCAGCCGGGGACCTGCGTATGGCTACACCTTC. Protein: CASSRGPAYGYTF.

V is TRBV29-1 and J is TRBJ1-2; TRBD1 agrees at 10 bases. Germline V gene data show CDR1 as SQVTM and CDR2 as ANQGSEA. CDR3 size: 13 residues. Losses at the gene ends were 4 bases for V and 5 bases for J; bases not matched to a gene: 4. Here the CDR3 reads CSVGTGGKYGYTF. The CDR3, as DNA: TGCAGCGTTGGGACAGGGGGGAAGTATGGCTACACCTTC.

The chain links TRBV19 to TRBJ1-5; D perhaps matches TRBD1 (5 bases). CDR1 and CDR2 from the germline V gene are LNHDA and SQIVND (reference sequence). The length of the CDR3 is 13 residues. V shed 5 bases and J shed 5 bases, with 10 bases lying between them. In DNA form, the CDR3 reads TGTGCCAGTAGTGGGGGTGGAGATCAGCCCCAGCATTTT. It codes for CASSGGGDQPQHF.

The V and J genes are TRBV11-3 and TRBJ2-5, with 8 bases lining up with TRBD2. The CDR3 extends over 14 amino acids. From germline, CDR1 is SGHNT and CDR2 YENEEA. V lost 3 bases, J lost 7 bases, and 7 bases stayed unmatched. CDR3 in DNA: TGTGCCAGCAGCTTGCCACGGGGGGGCCGGACCCAGTACTTC. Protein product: CASSLPRGGRTQYF.

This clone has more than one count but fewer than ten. The CDR3 DNA reads as TGTGCCAGCAGCAATCCTAGTCGCGGGAGGCGCACAGATACGCAGTATTTT. It translates to CASSNPSRGRRTDTQYF. The J gene is TRBJ2-3, the V gene TRBV7-6; 8 bases match TRBD2. The CDR3 extends over 17 amino acids. Germline loops: CDR1 SGHVS, CDR2 FNYEAQ. Trimming removed 5 bases from V and 1 base from J; junction bases left unmatched: 11.

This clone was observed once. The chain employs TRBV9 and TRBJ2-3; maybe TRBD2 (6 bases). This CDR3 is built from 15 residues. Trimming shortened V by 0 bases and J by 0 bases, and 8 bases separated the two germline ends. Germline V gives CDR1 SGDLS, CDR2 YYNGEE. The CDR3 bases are TGTGCCAGCAGCGTAGAAGCGGGCAGCACAGATACGCAGTATTTT. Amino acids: CASSVEAGSTDTQYF.

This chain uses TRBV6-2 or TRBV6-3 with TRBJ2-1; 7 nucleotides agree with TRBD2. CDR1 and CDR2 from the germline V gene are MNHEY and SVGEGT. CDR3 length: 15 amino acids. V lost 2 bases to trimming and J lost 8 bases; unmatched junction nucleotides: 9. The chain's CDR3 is CASSYPASGRDEQFF. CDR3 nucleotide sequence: TGTGCCAGCAGTTACCCGGCTAGCGGTAGGGATGAGCAGTTCTTC.

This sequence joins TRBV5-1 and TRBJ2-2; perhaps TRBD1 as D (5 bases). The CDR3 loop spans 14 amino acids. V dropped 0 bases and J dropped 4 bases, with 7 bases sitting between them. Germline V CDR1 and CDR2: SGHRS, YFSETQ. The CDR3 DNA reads TGCGCCAGCAGCTTGGTCCAGGGCACCGGGGAGCTGTTTTTT. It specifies CASSLVQGTGELFF.

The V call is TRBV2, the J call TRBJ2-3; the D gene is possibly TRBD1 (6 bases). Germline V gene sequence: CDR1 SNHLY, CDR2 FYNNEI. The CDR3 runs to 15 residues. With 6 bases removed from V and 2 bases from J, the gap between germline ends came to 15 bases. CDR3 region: CASSRGTTDTDTQYF. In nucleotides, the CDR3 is TGTGCCAGCAGCAGAGGGACAACGGACACAGATACGCAGTATTTT.

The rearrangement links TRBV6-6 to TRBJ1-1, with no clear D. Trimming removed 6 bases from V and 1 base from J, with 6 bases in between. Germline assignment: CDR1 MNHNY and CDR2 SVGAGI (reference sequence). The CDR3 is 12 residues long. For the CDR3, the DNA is TGTGCCAGCAGCGAACAGAACACTGAAGCTTTCTTT. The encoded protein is CASSEQNTEAFF.

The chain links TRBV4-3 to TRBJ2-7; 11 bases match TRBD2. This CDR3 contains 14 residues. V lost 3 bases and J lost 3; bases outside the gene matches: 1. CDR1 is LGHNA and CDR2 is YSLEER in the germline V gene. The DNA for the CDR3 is TGCGCCAGCAGCCAGGGACTAGCGGACTACGAGCAGTACTTC. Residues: CASSQGLADYEQYF.

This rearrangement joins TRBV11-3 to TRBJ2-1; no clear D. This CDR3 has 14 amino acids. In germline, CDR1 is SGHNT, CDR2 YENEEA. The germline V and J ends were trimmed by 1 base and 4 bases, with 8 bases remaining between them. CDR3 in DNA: TGTGCCAGCAGCTTAGTGGGTCAGTACAATGAGCAGTTCTTC. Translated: CASSLVGQYNEQFF.

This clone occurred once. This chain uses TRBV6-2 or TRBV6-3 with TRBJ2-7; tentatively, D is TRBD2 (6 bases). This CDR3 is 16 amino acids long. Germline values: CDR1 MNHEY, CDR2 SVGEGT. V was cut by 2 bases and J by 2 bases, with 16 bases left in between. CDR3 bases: TGTGCCAGCAGTTACCGGGCTGCGGGGCAGACCTACGAGCAGTACTTC. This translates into CASSYRAAGQTYEQYF.

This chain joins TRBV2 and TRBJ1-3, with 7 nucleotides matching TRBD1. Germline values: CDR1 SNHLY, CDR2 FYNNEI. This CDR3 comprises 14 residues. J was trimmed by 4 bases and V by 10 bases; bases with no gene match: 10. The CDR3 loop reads CATPTPGGGNTIYF. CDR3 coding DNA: TGTGCCACCCCAACGCCAGGGGGAGGAAACACCATATATTTT.

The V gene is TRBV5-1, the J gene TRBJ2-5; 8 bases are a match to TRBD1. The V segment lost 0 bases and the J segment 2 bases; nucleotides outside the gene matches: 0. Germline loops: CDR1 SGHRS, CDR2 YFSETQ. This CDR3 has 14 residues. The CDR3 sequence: CASSLGTGQETQYF. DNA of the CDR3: TGCGCCAGCAGCTTGGGGACAGGGCAAGAGACCCAGTACTTC.

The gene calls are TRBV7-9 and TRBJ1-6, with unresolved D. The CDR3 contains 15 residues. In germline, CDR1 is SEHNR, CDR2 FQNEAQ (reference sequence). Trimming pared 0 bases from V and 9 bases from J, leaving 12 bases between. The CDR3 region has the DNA TGTGCCAGCAGCTTAGCTGGCAGTATAGCTTCACCCCTCCACTTT. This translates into CASSLAGSIASPLHF.

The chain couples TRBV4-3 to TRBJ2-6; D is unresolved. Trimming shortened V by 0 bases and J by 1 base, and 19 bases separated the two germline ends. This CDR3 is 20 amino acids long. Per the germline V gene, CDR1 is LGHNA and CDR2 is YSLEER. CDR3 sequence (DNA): TGCGCCAGCAGCCAAGAGGCCCTCGGCTTATCTCGGTCTGGGGCCAACGTCCTGACTTTC. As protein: CASSQEALGLSRSGANVLTF.

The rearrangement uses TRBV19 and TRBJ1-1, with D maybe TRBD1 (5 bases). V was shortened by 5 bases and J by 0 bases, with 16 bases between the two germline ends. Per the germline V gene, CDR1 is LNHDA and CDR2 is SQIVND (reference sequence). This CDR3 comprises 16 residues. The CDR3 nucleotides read TGTGCCAGTAGTCCCCTGGGGGGAGGGATGAACACTGAAGCTTTCTTT. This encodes CASSPLGGGMNTEAFF. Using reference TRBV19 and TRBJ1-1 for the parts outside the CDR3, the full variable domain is DGGITQSPKYLFRKEGQNVTLSCEQNLNHDAMYWYRQDPGQGLRLIYYSQIVNDFQKGDIAEGYSVSREKKESFPLTVTSAQKNPTAFYLCASSPLGGGMNTEAFFGQGTRLTVV.

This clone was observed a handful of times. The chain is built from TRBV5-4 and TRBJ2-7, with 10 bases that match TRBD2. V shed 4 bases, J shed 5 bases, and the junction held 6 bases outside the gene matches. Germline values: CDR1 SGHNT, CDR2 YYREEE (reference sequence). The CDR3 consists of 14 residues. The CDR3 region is CASSLDGTSDEQYF. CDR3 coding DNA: TGTGCCAGCAGCCTGGACGGGACTAGCGACGAGCAGTACTTC.